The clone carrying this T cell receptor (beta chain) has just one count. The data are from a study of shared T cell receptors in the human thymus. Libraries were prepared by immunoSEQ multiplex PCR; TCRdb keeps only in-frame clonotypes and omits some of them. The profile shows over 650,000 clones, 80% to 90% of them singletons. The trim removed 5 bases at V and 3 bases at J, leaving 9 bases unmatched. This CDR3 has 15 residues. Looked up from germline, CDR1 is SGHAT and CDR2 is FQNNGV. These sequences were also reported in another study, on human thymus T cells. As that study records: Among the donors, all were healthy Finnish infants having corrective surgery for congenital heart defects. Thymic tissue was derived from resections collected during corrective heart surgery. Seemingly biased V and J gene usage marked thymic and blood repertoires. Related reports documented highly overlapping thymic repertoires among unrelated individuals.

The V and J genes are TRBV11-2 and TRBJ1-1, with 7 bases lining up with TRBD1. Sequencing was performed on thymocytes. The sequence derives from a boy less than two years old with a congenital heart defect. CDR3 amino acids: CASSKQGFMDTEAFF. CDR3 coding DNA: TGTGCCAGCAGCAAACAGGGGTTCATGGACACTGAAGCTTTCTTT.